This T cell receptor (beta chain) was sequenced during a study of blood T cells in healthy people across ages (dated by TCRdb to between 2015 and 2017). In terms of the full investigation: Template switching captured roughly one uniquely barcoded TCR beta cDNA molecule per two T cells in model experiments. Four age groups were formed from the donors: young (average approximately 15 years), middle-aged (approximately 42), aged (roughly 58) and long-lived (around 82). To avoid experimental bias, donors of different ages were distributed randomly across sequencing lanes. Age-related changes in TCR beta repertoire diversity were measured in the study by deep sequencing normalized with unique cDNA molecular identifiers. Two additional independent replicas of 1 million unique cDNA reads from the same blood draw were analyzed for two donors (one aged 18 to 30 and one aged 80 or older).

The study at large found these results: There was a strong correlation between observed TCR beta diversity and the percentage of naive T cells measured by flow cytometry. The CMV infection status of donors was not known, potentially confounding age-related changes in expanded clonotypes. Estimates of total diversity from one million sequenced T cells were regarded as lower bounds and underestimates. Observed TCR beta diversity per million T cells fell roughly linearly with age, and a significant reduction was already apparent by age roughly 40. Bulk unsorted PBMC profiling prevented conclusive comparison of naive and antigen-experienced compartments. Compared with the aged group, more naive CD4+ T cells, fewer expanded clones and increased TCR diversity were shown by the long-lived group, suggesting age selection.

Donors were 39 systemically healthy Caucasian individuals from Russia aged roughly 6 to 90 years. Around 9.7 milliliters of peripheral blood were collected from each donor into EDTA-treated Vacutainer tubes. Ficoll-Paque density-gradient centrifugation was used to isolate PBMCs, with at least 7 million obtained per sample. Trizol reagent was used to extract total RNA from the PBMCs, yielding at least 6 micrograms per sample. For every donor, an aliquot of PBMCs went through flow cytometry to measure the percentages of naive CD45RAhigh/CD27high T cells. Libraries were constructed by 5' RACE. TCRdb shows the sequencer as Illumina HiSeq 2500. A second PCR of about 6 to 11 cycles was performed with a sample-barcoded 5' primer and a J-beta primer mix. Each TCR beta cDNA molecule received a unique molecular identifier from a template-switch 5' adaptor carrying 12 random nucleotides. At least 2.5 million CDR3-containing paired-end reads were obtained from each sample. The Mint cDNA synthesis kit, primed by a TRBC-specific oligonucleotide, was used to synthesize first-strand cDNA from all RNA. All cDNA was treated with uracil-DNA glycosylase and then went through a first 18-cycle PCR with the universal primers M1SS and BC2_uni_R. The study's processing was this. For normalization, 1 million high-quality reads, each with a distinct molecular identifier, were randomly selected from each sample. Instead of being binned into consensus sequences, reads with shared molecular identifiers were discarded. MiTCR, with a Q25 quality threshold and the strictest error-elimination algorithm, was used for CDR3 identification, clonotype clustering and error correction. Lower-bound total TCR beta diversity was estimated with a nonparametric unseen species model using Euler transformation. TCRdb reran the public reads through fastp at Q25 and MiXCR, keeping productive beta chains. Every distinct CDR3 protein forms one entry, paired with its most common genes and DNA. These V and J calls are TCRdb output, not the study's own analysis. The sample table contains under 1,000,000 distinct CDR3 sequences; only one count was recorded for roughly 40% of them. Of the sample, roughly 13% is held by the ten largest clones.

The CDR3 starts with the cysteine, ends with the phenylalanine, and has 15 residues. The entry retains the CDR3 DNA only, 45 bases that are in frame from base 1. Trimming takes 5 bases from V and 7 bases from J, and the germline ends sit 17 bases apart. A word on this clonotype: There is no known antigen for this receptor. Base-call qualities are not available, and no considerably larger clone is one nucleotide away.

The sequencing sample was made of blood. The source of this sequence is a man aged 18-30 years in good health. The V and J genes are TRBV12-3 or TRBV12-4 and TRBJ1-4; the D gene is unclear. The DNA sequence is as follows: TGTGCCAGCAGTATTGACGGGGTGTTAGGTGAAAAACTGTTTTTT. Its protein is CASSIDGVLGEKLFF.